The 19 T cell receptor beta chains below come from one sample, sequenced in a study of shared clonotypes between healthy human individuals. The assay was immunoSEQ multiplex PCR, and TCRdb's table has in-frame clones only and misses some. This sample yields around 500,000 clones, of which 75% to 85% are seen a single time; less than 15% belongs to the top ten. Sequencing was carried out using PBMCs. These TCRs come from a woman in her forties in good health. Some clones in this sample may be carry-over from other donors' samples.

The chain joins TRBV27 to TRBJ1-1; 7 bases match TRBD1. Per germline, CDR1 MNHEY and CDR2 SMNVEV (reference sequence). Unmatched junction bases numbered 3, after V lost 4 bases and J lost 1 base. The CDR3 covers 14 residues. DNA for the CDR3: TGTGCCAGCAGTTGGAGGGGGCGGAACACTGAAGCTTTCTTT. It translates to CASSWRGRNTEAFF.

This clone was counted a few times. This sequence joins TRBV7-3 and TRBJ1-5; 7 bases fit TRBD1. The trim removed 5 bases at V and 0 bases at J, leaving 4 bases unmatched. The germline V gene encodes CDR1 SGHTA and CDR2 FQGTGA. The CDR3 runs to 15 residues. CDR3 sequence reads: CASSPQGGSNQPQHF. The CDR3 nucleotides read TGTGCCAGCAGCCCCCAGGGGGGTAGCAATCAGCCCCAGCATTTT. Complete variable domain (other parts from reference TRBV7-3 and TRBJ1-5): GAGVSQTPSNKVTEKGKYVELRCDPISGHTALYWYRQSLGQGPEFLIYFQGTGAADDSGLPNDRFFAVRPEGSVSTLKIQRTERGDSAVYLCASSPQGGSNQPQHFGDGTRLSIL.

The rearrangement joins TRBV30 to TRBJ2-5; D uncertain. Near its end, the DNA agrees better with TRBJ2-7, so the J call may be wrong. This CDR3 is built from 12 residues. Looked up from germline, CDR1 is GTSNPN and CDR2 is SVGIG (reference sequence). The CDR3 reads CAWSASSYEQYF. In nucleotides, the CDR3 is TGTGCCTGGAGTGCTTCCTCCTACGAGCAGTACTTC.

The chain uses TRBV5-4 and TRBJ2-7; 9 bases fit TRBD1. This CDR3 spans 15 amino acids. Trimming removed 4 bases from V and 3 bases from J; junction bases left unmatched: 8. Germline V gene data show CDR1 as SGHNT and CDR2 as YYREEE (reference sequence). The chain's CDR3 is CASSPAGTGFYEQYF. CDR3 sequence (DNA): TGTGCCAGCAGCCCCGCCGGGACAGGGTTCTACGAGCAGTACTTC.

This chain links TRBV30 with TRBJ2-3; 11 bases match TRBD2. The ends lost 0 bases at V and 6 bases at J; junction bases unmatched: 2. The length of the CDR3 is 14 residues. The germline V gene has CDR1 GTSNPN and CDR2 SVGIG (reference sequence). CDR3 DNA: TGTGCCTGGAGTGTACTAGCGGGAGTGGATACGCAGTATTTT. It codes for CAWSVLAGVDTQYF.

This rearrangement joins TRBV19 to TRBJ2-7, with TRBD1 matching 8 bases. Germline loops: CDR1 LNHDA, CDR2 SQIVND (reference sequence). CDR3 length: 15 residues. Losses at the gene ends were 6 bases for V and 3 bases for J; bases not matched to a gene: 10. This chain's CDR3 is CASRDRAQNYYEQYF. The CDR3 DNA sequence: TGTGCCAGTAGGGACAGGGCCCAGAACTACTACGAGCAGTACTTC.

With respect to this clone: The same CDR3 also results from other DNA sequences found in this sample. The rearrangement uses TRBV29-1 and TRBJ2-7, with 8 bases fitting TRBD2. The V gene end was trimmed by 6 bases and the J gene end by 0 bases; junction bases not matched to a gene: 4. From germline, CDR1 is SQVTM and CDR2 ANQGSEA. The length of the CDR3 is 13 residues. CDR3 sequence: CSVGSGSSYEQYF. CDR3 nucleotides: TGCAGCGTCGGCAGCGGGAGCTCCTACGAGCAGTACTTC.

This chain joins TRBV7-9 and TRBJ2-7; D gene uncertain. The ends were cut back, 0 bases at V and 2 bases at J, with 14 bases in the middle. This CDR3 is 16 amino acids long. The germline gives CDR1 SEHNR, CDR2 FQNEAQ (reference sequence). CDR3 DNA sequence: TGTGCCAGCAGCTTAGCTTTCGGGTATTTGGCCTACGAGCAGTACTTC. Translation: CASSLAFGYLAYEQYF.

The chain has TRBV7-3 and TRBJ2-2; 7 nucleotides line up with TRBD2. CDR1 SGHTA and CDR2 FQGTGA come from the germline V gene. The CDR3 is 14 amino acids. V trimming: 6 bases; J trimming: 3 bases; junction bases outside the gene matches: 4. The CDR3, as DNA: TGTGCCAGCAGGACTAGCTGGGACACCGGGGAGCTGTTTTTT. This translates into CASRTSWDTGELFF.

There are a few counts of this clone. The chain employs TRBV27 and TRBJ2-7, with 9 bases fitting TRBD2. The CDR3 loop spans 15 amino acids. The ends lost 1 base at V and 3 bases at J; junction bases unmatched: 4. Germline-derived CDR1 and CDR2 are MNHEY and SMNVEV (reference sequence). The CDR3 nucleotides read TGTGCCAGCAGTTTATTTGCGGGAGGGCTCTACGAGCAGTACTTC. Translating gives CASSLFAGGLYEQYF.

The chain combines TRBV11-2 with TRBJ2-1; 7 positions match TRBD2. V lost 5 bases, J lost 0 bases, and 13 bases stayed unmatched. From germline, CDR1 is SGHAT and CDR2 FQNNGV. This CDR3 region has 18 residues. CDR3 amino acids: CASSGLGTSGASYNEQFF. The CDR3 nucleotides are TGTGCCAGCAGCGGCCTCGGGACCAGCGGGGCCTCCTACAATGAGCAGTTCTTC.

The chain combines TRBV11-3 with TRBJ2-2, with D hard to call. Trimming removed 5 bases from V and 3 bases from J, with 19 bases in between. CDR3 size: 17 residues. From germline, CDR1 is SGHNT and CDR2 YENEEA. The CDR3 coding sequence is TGTGCCAGCAGCCCCCCGGGCCCGAGCGCCGACACCGGGGAGCTGTTTTTT. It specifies CASSPPGPSADTGELFF.

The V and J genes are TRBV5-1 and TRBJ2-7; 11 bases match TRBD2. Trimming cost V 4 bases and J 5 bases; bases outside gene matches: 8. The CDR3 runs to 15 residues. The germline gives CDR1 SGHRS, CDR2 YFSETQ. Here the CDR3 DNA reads TGCGCCAGCAGCGGGAGGACTAGCGGGTTCGACGAGCAGTACTTC. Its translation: CASSGRTSGFDEQYF.

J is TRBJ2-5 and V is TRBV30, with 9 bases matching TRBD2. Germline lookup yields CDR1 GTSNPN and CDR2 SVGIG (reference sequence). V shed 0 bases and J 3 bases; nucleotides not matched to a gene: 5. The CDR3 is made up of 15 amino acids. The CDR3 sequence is CAWSVGASGEETQYF. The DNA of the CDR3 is TGTGCCTGGAGTGTAGGTGCTAGCGGGGAAGAGACCCAGTACTTC.

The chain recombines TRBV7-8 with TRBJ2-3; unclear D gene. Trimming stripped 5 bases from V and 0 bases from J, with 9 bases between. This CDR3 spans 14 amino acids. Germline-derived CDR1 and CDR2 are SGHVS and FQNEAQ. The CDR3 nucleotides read TGTGCCAGCAGCCCTATGGATAGCACAGATACGCAGTATTTT. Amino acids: CASSPMDSTDTQYF.

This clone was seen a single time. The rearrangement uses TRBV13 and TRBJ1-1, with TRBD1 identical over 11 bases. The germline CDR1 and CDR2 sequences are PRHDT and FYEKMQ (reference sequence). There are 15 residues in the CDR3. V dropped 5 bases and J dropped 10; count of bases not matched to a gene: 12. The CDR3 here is CASSPRIGQGASAFF. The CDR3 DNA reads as TGTGCCAGCAGCCCGAGAATCGGACAGGGGGCTTCAGCTTTCTTT.

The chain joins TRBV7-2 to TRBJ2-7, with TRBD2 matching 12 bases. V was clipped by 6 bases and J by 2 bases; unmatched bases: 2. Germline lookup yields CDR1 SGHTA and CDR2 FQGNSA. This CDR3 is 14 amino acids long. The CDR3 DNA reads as TGTGCCAGCAGGCTAGCGGGAGGGCCCTACGAGCAGTACTTC. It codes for CASRLAGGPYEQYF.

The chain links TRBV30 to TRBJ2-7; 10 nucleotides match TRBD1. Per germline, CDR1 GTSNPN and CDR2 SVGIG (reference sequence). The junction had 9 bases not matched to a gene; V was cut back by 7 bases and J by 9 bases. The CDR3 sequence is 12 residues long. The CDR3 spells CALGTGVSGQYF. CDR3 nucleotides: TGTGCCTTGGGGACAGGGGTTTCTGGGCAGTACTTC.

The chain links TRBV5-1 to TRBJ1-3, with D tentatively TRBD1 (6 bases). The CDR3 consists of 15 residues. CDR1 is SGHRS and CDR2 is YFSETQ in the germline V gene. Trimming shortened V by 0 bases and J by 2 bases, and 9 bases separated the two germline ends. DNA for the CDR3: TGCGCCAGCAGCTTGGGCCACAGGGCTGGAAACACCATATATTTT. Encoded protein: CASSLGHRAGNTIYF. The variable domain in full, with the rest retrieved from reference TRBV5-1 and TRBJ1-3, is KAGVTQTPRYLIKTRGQQVTLSCSPISGHRSVSWYQQTPGQGLQFLFEYFSETQRNKGNFPGRFSGRQFSNSRSEMNVSTLELGDSALYLCASSLGHRAGNTIYFGEGSWLTVV.